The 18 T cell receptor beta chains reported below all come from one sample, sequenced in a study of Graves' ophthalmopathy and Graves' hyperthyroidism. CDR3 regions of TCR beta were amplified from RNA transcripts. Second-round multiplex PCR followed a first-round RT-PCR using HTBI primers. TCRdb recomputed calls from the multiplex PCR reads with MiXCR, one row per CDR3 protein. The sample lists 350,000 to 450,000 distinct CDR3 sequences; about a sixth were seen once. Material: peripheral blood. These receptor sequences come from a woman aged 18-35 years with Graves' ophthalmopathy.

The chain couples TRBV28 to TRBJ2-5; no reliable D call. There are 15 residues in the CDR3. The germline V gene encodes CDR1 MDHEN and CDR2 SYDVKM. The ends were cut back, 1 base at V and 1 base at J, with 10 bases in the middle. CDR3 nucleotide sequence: TGTGCCAGCAGTTTATTCGGACGAATCCAAGAGACCCAGTACTTC. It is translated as CASSLFGRIQETQYF.

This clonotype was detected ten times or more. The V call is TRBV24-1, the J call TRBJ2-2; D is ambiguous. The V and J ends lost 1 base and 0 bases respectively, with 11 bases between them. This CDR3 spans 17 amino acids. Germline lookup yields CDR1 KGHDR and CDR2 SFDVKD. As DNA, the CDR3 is TGTGCCACCAGTGATTTAAAGGCAGGCGCGAACACCGGGGAGCTGTTTTTT. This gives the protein CATSDLKAGANTGELFF.

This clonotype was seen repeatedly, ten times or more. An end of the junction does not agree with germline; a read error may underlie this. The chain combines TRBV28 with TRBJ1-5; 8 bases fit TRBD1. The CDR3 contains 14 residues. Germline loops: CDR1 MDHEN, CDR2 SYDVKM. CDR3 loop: CASSIWTGRQPQHF. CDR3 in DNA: TGTGCCAGCAGTATATGGACAGGGCGTCAGCCCCAGCATTTT.

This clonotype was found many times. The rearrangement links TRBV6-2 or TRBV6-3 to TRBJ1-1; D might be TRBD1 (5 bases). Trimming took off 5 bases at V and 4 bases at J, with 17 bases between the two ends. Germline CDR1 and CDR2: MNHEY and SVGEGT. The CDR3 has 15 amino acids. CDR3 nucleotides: TGTGCCAGCAGTCCCGAACACCCGGGGGGCACTGAAGCTTTCTTT. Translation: CASSPEHPGGTEAFF.

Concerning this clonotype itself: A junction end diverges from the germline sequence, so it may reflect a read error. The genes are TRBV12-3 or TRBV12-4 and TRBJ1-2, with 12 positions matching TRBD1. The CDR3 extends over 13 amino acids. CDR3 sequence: CASSFPGQGARGF. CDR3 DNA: TGTGCCAGCAGTTTCCCGGGACAGGGGGCGCGGGGGTTC.

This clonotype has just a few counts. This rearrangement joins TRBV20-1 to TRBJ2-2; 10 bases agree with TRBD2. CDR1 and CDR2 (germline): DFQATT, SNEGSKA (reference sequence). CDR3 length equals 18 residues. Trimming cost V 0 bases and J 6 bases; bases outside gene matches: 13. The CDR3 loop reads CSARDNPVAGGRAGELFF. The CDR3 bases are TGCAGTGCTAGAGACAACCCCGTAGCGGGAGGTCGGGCCGGGGAGCTGTTTTTT.

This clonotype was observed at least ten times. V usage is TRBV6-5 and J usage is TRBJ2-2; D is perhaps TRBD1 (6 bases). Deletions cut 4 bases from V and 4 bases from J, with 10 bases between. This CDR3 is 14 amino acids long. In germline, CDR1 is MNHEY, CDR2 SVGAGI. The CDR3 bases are TGTGCCAGCAGTTTAACAGGGAGCACCGGGGAGCTGTTTTTT. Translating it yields CASSLTGSTGELFF.

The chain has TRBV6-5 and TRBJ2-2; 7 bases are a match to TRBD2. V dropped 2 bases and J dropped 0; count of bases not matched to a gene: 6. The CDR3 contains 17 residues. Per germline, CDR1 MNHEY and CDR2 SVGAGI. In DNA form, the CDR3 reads TGTGCCAGCAGTTACATTCTAGCGGTCGCGAACACCGGGGAGCTGTTTTTT. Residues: CASSYILAVANTGELFF.

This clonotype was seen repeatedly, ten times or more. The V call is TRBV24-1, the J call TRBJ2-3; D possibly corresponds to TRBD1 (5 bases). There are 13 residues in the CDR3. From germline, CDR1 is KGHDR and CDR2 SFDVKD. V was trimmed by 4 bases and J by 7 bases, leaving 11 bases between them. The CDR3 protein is CATSDQGRNTQYF. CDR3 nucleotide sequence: TGTGCCACCAGTGACCAGGGTCGGAATACGCAGTATTTT.

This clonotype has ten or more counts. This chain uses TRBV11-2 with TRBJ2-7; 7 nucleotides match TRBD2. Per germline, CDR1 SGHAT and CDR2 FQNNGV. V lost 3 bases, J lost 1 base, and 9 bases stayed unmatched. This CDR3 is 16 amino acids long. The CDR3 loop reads CASSFKLAAISYEQYF. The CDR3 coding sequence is TGTGCCAGCAGCTTCAAGCTAGCGGCAATTTCCTACGAGCAGTACTTC.

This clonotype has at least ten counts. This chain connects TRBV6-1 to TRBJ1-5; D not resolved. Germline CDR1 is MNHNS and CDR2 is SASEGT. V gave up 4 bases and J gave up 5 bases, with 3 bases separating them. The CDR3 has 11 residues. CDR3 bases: TGTGCCAGCAGTGCCCATCAGCCCCAGCATTTT. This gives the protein CASSAHQPQHF.

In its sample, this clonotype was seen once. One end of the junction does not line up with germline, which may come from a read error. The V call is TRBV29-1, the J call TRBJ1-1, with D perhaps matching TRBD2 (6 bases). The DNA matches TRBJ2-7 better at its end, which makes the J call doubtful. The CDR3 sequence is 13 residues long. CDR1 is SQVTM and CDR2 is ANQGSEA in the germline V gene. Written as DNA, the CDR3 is TGCAGCGTTCAGCAGGGAGGTTCCTACGAACAGTACTTC. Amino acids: CSVQQGGSYEQYF.

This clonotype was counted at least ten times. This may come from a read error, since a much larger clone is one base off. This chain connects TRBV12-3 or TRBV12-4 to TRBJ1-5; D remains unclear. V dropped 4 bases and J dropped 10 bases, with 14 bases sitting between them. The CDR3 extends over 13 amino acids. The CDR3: CASSSLMRHPQHF. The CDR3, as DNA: TGTGCCAGCAGTTCCCTTATGAGGCATCCCCAGCATTTT.

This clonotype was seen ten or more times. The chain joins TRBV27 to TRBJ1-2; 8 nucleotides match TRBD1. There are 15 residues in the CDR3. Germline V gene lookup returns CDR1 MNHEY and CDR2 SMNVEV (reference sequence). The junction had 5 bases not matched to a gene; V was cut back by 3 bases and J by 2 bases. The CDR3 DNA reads TGTGCCAGCAGTTTGCAGGGGGCCGGAAACTATGGCTACACCTTC. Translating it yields CASSLQGAGNYGYTF.

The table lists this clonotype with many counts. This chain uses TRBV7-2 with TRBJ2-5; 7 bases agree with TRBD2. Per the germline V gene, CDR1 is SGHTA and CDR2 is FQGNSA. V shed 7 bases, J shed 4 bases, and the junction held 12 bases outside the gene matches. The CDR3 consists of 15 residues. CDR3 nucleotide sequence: TGTGCCAGCACCCGATGGGGAGGGATCGGAGAGACCCAGTACTTC. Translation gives CASTRWGGIGETQYF.

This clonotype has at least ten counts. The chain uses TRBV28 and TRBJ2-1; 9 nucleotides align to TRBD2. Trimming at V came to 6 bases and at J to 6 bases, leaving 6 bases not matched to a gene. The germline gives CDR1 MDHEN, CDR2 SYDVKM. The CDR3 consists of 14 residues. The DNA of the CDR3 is TGTGCCAGCAGAAGCGGGGGGTCGGTCAATGAGCAGTTCTTC. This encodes CASRSGGSVNEQFF. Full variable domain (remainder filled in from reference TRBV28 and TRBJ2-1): DVKVTQSSRYLVKRTGEKVFLECVQDMDHENMFWYRQDPGLGLRLIYFSYDVKMKEKGDIPEGYSVSREKKERFSLILESASTNQTSMYLCASRSGGSVNEQFFGPGTRLTVL.

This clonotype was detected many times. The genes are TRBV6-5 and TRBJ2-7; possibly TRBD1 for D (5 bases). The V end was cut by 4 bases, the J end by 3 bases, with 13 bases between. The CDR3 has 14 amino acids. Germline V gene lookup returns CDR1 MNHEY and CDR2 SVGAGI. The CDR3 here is CASSSKGDSYEQYF. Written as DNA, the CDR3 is TGTGCCAGCAGTTCCAAGGGCGACAGCTACGAGCAGTACTTC.

DNA for the CDR3: TGTGCCAGCAGCCCCAACAACCCTGAAGCTTTCTTT. As protein: CASSPNNPEAFF. The chain recombines TRBV12-3 or TRBV12-4 with TRBJ1-1, with D unclear. The CDR3 sequence is 12 residues long. Trimming took off 6 bases at V and 6 bases at J, with 11 bases between the two ends.